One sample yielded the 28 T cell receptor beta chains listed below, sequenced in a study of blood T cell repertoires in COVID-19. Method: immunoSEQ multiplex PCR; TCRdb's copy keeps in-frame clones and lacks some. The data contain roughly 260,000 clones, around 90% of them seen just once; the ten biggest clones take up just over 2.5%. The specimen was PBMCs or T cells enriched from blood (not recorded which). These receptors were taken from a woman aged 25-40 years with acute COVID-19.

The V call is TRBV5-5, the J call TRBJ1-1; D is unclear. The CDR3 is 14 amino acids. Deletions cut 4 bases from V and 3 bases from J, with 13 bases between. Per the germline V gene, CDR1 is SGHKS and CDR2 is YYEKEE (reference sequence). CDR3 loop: CASSQYERDTEAFF. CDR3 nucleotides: TGTGCCAGCAGCCAATATGAACGGGACACTGAAGCTTTCTTT.

The CDR3 DNA is TGTGCCAGCAGTTTGGATCAGGTCGGAGCTTTCTTT. Its protein product is CASSLDQVGAFF. This sequence joins TRBV12-3 or TRBV12-4 and TRBJ1-1; D remains ambiguous. This CDR3 has 12 residues. The V end lost 3 bases, the J end lost 10 bases, and 12 bases lay between the germline ends.

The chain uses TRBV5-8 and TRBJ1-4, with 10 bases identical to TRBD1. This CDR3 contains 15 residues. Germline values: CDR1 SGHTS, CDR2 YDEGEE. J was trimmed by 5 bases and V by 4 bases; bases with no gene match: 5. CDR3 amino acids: CASSVGTGENEKLFF. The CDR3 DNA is TGTGCCAGCAGCGTTGGGACAGGGGAAAATGAAAAACTGTTTTTT.

CDR3 bases: TGTGCCAGCAGTTTCGCTCGAGGTACCTACGAGCAGTACTTC. Its translation is CASSFARGTYEQYF. The chain employs TRBV27 and TRBJ2-7; no definite D call. V was cut by 3 bases and J by 2 bases, with 11 bases left in between. The CDR3 has 14 amino acids. Per germline, CDR1 MNHEY and CDR2 SMNVEV (reference sequence).

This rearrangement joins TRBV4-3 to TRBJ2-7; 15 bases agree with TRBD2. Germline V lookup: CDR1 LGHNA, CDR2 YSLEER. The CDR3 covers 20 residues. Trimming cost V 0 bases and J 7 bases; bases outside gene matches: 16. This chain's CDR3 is CASSQELQDGLAGGQGEQYF. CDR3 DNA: TGCGCCAGCAGCCAAGAATTACAGGATGGACTAGCGGGGGGGCAAGGTGAGCAGTACTTC.

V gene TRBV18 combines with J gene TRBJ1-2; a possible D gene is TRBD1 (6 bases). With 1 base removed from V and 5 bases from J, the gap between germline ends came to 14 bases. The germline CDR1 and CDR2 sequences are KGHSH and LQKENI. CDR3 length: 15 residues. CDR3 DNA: TGTGCCAGCTCACCACTGGACGGGGGGCCATATGGCTACACCTTC. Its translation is CASSPLDGGPYGYTF.

The CDR3 loop reads CASKRSSYNEQFF. The DNA for the CDR3 is TGTGCCAGTAAAAGGAGCTCCTACAATGAGCAGTTCTTC. The J gene is TRBJ2-1, the V gene TRBV6-5; D ambiguous. The CDR3 runs to 13 residues. In germline, CDR1 is MNHEY, CDR2 SVGAGI. Trimming removed 9 bases at V and 0 bases at J, with 9 bases between.

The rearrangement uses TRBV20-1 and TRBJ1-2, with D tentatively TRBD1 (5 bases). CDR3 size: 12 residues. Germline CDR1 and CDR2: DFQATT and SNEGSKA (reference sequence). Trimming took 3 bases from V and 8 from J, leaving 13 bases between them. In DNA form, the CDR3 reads TGCAGTGCTAGTGGGGGGGTCTCGGGCTACACCTTC. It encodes CSASGGVSGYTF.

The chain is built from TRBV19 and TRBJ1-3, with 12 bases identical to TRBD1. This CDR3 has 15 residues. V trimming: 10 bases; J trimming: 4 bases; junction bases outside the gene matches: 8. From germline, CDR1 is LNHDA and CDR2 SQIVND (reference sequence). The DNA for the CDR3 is TGTGCCACCGAGTCCGGGACAGGGGGCGGAAACACCATATATTTT. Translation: CATESGTGGGNTIYF.

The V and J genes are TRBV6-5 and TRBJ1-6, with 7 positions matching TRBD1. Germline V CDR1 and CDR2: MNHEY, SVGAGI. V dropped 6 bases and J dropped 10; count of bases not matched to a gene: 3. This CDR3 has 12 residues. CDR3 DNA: TGTGCCAGCAGGGACAGGTACTCACCCCTCCACTTT. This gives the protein CASRDRYSPLHF.

The CDR3 DNA is TGTGCCAGCAGTTGGAACGAGGACACTGAAGCTTTCTTT. Amino acid sequence: CASSWNEDTEAFF. V usage is TRBV27 and J usage is TRBJ1-1; no clear D. In germline, CDR1 is MNHEY, CDR2 SMNVEV (reference sequence). This CDR3 has 13 residues. Trimming pared 4 bases from V and 3 bases from J, leaving 9 bases between.

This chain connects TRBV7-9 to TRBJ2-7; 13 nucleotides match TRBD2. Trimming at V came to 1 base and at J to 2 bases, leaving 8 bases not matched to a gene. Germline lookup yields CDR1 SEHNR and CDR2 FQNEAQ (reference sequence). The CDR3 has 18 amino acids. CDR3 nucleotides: TGTGCCAGCAGCTTAGGACTAGCGGGGGGAATTAAAGCCTACGAGCAGTACTTC. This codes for CASSLGLAGGIKAYEQYF.

DNA of the CDR3: TGCAGCGCGGCGACAGGGGGAGACGAGCAGTACTTC. Its translation: CSAATGGDEQYF. The genes are TRBV29-1 and TRBJ2-7; TRBD1 aligns across 9 bases. This CDR3 is built from 12 residues. Trimming cost V 7 bases and J 5 bases; bases outside gene matches: 6. Germline lookup yields CDR1 SQVTM and CDR2 ANQGSEA.

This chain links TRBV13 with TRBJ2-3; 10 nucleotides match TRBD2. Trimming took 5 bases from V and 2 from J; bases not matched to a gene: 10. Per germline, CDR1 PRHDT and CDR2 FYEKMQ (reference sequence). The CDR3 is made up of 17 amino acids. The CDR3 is CASSPLGTSGATDTQYF. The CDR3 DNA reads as TGTGCCAGCAGCCCCCTTGGCACTAGCGGGGCCACAGATACGCAGTATTTT.

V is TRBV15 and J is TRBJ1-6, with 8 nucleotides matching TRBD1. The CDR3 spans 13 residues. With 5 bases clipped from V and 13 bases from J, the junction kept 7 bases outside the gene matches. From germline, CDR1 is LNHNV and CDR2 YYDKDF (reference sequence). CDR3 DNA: TGTGCCACCAGCGGTGGACAGGGTTTCCCCCTCCACTTT. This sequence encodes CATSGGQGFPLHF.

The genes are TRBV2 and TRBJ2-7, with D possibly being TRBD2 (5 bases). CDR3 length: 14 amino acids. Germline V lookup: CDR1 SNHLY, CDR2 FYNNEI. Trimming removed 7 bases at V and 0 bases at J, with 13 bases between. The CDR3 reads CASTEEASSYEQYF. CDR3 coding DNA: TGTGCCAGCACCGAGGAGGCCAGCTCCTACGAGCAGTACTTC.

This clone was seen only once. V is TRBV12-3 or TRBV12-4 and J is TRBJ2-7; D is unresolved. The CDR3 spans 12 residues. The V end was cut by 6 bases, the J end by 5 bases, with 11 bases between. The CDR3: CASSPSPDEQYF. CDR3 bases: TGTGCCAGCAGCCCAAGCCCGGACGAGCAGTACTTC.

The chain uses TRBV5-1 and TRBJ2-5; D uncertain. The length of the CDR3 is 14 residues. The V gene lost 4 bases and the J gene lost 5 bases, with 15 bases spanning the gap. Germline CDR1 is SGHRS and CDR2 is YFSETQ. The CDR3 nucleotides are TGCGCCAGCAGCCCCCGGGTTACATTGGAGACCCAGTACTTC. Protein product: CASSPRVTLETQYF.

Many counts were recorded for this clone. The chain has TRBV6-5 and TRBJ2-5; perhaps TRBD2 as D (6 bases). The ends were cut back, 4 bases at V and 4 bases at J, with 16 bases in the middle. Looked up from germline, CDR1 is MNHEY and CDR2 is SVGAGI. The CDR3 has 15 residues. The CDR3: CASSSGEEGGETQYF. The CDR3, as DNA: TGTGCCAGCAGTTCGGGGGAGGAGGGCGGAGAGACCCAGTACTTC.

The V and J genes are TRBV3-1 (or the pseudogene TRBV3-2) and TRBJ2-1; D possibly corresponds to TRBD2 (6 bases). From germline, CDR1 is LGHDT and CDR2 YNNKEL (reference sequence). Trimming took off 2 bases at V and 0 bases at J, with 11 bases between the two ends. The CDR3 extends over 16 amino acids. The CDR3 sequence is CASSQSRDSSYNEQFF. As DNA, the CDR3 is TGTGCCAGCAGCCAATCCCGGGACTCCTCCTACAATGAGCAGTTCTTC.

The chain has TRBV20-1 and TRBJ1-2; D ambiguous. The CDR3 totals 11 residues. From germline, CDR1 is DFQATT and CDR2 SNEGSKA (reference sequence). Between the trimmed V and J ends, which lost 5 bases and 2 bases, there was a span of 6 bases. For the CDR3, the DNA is TGCAGTGCTGGCGGGAACTATGGCTACACCTTC. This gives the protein CSAGGNYGYTF.

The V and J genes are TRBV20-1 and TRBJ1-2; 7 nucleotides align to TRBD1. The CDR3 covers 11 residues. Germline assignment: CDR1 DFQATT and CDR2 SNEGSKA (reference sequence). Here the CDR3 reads CSVTGNYGYTF. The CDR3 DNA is TGCAGCGTGACAGGGAACTATGGCTACACCTTC.

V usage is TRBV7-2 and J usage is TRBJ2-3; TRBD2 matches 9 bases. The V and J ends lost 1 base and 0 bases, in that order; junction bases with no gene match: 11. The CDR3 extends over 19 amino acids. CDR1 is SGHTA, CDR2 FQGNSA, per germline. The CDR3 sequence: CASSLGRVAGDLSTDTQYF. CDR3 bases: TGTGCCAGCAGCTTAGGTCGGGTAGCGGGGGACCTTAGCACAGATACGCAGTATTTT.

The CDR3 reads CASSAWTGGTDTQYF. CDR3 coding DNA: TGTGCCAGCAGCGCATGGACAGGGGGAACAGATACGCAGTATTTT. This rearrangement joins TRBV9 to TRBJ2-3; TRBD1 matches at 10 bases. This CDR3 has 15 amino acids. V shed 3 bases and J 3 bases; nucleotides not matched to a gene: 4. Germline CDR1 reads SGDLS; CDR2 reads YYNGEE. The variable domain in full, with the rest retrieved from reference TRBV9 and TRBJ2-3, is DSGVTQTPKHLITATGQRVTLRCSPRSGDLSVYWYQQSLDQGLQFLIQYYNGEERAKGNILERFSAQQFPDLHSELNLSSLELGDSALYFCASSAWTGGTDTQYFGPGTRLTVL.

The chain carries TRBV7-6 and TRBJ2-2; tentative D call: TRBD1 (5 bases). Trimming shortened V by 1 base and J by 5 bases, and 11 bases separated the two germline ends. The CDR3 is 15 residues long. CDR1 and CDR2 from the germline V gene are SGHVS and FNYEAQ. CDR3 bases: TGTGCCAGCAGCTTAGTTACAGGCCAGACCGGGGAGCTGTTTTTT. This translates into CASSLVTGQTGELFF.

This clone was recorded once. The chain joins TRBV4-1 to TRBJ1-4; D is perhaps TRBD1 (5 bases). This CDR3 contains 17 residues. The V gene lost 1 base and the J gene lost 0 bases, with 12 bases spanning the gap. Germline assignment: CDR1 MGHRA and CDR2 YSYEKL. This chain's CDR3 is CASSQGWGGTTNEKLFF. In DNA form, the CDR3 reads TGCGCCAGCAGCCAAGGTTGGGGGGGAACAACTAATGAAAAACTGTTTTTT.

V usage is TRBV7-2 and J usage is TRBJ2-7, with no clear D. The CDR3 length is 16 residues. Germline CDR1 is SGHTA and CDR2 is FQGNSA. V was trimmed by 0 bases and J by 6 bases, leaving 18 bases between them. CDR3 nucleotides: TGTGCCAGCAGCTTAGCCGCCGACAAAAACCGTGGCGAGCAGTACTTC. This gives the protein CASSLAADKNRGEQYF.

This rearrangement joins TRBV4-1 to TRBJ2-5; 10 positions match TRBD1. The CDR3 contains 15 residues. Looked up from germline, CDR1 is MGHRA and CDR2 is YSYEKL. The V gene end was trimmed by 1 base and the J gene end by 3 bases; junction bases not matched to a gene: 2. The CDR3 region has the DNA TGCGCCAGCAGCCAAGGGGACAGGGGAAAAGAGACCCAGTACTTC. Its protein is CASSQGDRGKETQYF.